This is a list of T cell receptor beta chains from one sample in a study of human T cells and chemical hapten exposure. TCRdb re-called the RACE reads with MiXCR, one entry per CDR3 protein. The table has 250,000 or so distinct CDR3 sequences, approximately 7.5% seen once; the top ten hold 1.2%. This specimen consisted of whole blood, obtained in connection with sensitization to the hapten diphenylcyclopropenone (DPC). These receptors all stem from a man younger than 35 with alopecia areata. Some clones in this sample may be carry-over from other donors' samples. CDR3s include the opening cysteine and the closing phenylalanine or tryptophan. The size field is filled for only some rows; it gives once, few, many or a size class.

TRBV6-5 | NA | CASSPRDRLFSGANVLTF
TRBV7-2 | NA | CASSLRLTNTEAFF
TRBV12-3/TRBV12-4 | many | CASSLGVPSSPLHF
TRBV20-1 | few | CSVSGEGLAGSTDTQYF
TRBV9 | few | CASSIGPGQGSSYNSPLHF
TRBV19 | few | CASSTRGPYNGELFF
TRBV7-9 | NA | CASSRALGQFKNEKLFF
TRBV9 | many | CASSPEVNTQYF
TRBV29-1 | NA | CSVREESTQPQHF
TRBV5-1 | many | CASSLEGTGSGETQYF
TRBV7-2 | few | CASTLAGGPDTQYF
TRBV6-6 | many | CASSSEGLATEAFF
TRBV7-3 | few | CASGVQGNTEAFF
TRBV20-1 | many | CSARDTAYEQYF
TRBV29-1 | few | CSVESGKDQPQHF
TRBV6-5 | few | CASSYWGATNEKLFF
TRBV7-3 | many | CASSLRAGSTDTQYF
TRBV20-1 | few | CSARGLAGRRRSYNEQFF
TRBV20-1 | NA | CSVGEGDTEAFF
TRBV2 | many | CASSEVRGGTEAFF
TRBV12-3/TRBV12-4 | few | CASRRQGSEAFF
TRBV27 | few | CASGATSQGGFEETQYF
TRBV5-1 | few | CASSWVTGPHSNTEAFF
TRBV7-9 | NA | CASSRPKPGSDTQYF
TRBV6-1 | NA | CANAGVLGTEAFF
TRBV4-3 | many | CASSQEFRNTGELFF
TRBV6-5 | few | CASRRGESSYEQYF